This T cell receptor beta chain was sequenced during a study of cytomegalovirus exposure and HLA in healthy donors. General study findings and limits: The listing of 150 to 200 TCR beta chains classed them as cytomegalovirus-associated.

The V end lost 3 bases, the J end lost 0 bases, and 11 bases lay between the germline ends. Germline lookup yields CDR1 LNHDA and CDR2 SQIVND (reference sequence). This CDR3 is built from 15 residues. Details on this clone: Antigen unknown.

Primers for the PCR totalled 60 Vbeta and 13 Jbeta. Here immunoSEQ multiplex PCR was the method, and the copy in TCRdb shows in-frame clones only, minus some. This sample has about 63,000 clones, with approximately 76% found just once. This chain uses TRBV19 with TRBJ1-2; D gene ambiguous. The sequencing sample was made of PBMCs. The TCR sequence derives from a man in his fifties or sixties in good health and CMV-seronegative. The CDR3 nucleotides are TGTGCCAGTAGTATGTCCTCCGGGGCTAACTATGGCTACACCTTC. Translation gives CASSMSSGANYGYTF. Full variable domain (outside the CDR3, taken from reference TRBV19 and TRBJ1-2): DGGITQSPKYLFRKEGQNVTLSCEQNLNHDAMYWYRQDPGQGLRLIYYSQIVNDFQKGDIAEGYSVSREKKESFPLTVTSAQKNPTAFYLCASSMSSGANYGYTFGSGTRLTVV.